This T cell receptor beta chain was recovered during a study of OX40 agonist ivuxolimab in advanced cancers. TCRdb keeps only in-frame clones here, not all; method: immunoSEQ multiplex PCR. The table records 41,000 or so clones, approximately 89% of them present only once. The starting material was CD4+ or CD8+ T cells sorted from blood, obtained in a trial of the OX40 agonist ivuxolimab. The TCR sequence derives from an adult with an advanced solid tumor such as melanoma, head and neck, liver or kidney cancer.

DNA of the CDR3: TGTGCCAGCAGTTCGATGGGACTAGCGGGAGTATCCGGGGAGCTGTTTTTT. Amino acid sequence: CASSSMGLAGVSGELFF. The gene calls are TRBV28 and TRBJ2-2; 14 bases fit TRBD2. Germline assignment: CDR1 MDHEN and CDR2 SYDVKM. V shed 4 bases, J shed 6 bases, and the junction held 7 bases outside the gene matches. The CDR3 covers 17 residues.